The text below deals with one TCR beta chain. The antigen is not known. The data belong to a study of cytomegalovirus exposure and HLA in healthy donors. General study points: Association of a missense DCLRE1C variant with TCR beta V- and J-gene trimming was reported in a later analysis.

This CDR3 comprises 16 residues. Trimming at V came to 0 bases and at J to 0 bases, leaving 3 bases not matched to a gene. CDR1 is LNHDA and CDR2 is SQIVND in the germline V gene (reference sequence). A multiplex PCR was run with 60 Vbeta primers and 13 Jbeta primers. The method was immunoSEQ multiplex PCR; TCRdb's version includes in-frame clones alone and lacks a portion of them. The data contain tens of thousands of clones, 80% to 90% of them singletons. Material for sequencing was PBMCs. V and J are TRBV19 and TRBJ2-7, with 9 bases identical to TRBD2. This TCR was recovered from a woman younger than 45 in good health and CMV-seronegative. CDR3 nucleotide sequence: TGTGCCAGTAGTATAGAGGGTAGCGGGGGCTCCTACGAGCAGTACTTC. It specifies CASSIEGSGGSYEQYF. The variable domain in full, with the rest retrieved from reference TRBV19 and TRBJ2-7, is DGGITQSPKYLFRKEGQNVTLSCEQNLNHDAMYWYRQDPGQGLRLIYYSQIVNDFQKGDIAEGYSVSREKKESFPLTVTSAQKNPTAFYLCASSIEGSGGSYEQYFGPGTRLTVT.